This T cell receptor (beta chain) was retrieved from a study of cytomegalovirus exposure and HLA in healthy donors. Turning to the study itself: A previous analysis identified 100 million or so unique TCR beta sequences derived from approximately 190 million T cells. Tens of millions of unique TCR sequences came from HLA-typed donors in an early release. Regarding the study as a whole: Per published accounts, TCR beta sequences correctly predicted the HLA-A and HLA-B alleles of most subjects.

In the case of this clone: Its antigen remains unknown.

The CDR3 runs to 14 residues. Trimming took 7 bases from V and 8 from J, leaving 18 bases between them. CDR1 and CDR2 from the germline V gene are WNHNN and SYGVQD (reference sequence). The PCR used 60 Vbeta and 13 Jbeta primers. The assay was immunoSEQ multiplex PCR, and TCRdb's table has in-frame clones only and misses some. This repertoire shows fewer than 150,000 clones, over 65% found once; its top ten account for around 1.2%. This chain connects TRBV10-1 to TRBJ2-1; weak D call: TRBD1 (6 bases). The sequencing input was PBMCs. This TCR was recovered from a man aged 50-60 years in good health and CMV-seronegative. The CDR3: CASTTGQEGDEQFF. CDR3 nucleotides: TGCGCCAGCACTACAGGGCAAGAAGGCGATGAGCAGTTCTTC.